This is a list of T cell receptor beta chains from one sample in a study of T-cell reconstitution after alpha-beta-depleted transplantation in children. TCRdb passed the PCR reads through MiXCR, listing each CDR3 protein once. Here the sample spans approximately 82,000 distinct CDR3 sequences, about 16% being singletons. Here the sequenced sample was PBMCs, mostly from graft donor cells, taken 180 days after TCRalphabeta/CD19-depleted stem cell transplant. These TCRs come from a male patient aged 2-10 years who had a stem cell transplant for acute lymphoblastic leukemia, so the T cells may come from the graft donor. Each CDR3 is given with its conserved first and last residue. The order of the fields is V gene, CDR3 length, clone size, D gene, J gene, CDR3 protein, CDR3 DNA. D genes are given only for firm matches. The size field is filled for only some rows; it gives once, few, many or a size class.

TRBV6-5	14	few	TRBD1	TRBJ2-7	CASSYGQGSYEQYF	TGTGCCAGCAGTTATGGACAGGGCTCCTACGAGCAGTACTTC
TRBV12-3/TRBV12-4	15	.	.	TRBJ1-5	CASSFSGARNQPQHF	TGTGCCAGCAGTTTCTCAGGGGCGCGCAATCAGCCCCAGCATTTT
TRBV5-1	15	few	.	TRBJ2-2	CASSGGRLNTGELFF	TGCGCCAGCAGCGGCGGACGCTTGAACACCGGGGAGCTGTTTTTT
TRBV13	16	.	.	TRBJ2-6	CSSSRTYGSGANVLTF	TGTTCCAGTAGCCGGACCTACGGCTCTGGGGCCAACGTCCTGACTTTC
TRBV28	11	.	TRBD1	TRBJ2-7	CAIRDSYKQYF	TGTGCCATCAGGGACAGCTACAAGCAGTACTTC
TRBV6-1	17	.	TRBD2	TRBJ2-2	CASGFFTSGANTGELFF	TGTGCCAGCGGATTCTTTACTAGCGGAGCGAACACCGGGGAGCTGTTTTTT
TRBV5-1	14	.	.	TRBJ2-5	CASSSYRVGETQYF	TGCGCCAGCAGCTCGTACAGGGTGGGGGAGACCCAGTACTTC
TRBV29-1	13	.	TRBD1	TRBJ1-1	CSVAGQGQTEAFF	TGCAGCGTCGCCGGACAGGGGCAGACTGAAGCTTTCTTT
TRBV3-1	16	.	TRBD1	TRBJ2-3	CASSRRAGGGTDTQYF	TGTGCCAGCAGCCGCCGGGCAGGGGGCGGAACAGATACGCAGTATTTT
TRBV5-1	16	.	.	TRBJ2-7	CASSPWTDRNAYEQYF	TGCGCCAGCAGCCCCTGGACAGACCGAAACGCTTACGAGCAGTACTTC
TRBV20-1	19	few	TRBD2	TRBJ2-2	CSARKPGLAGMIRVGELFF	TGCAGTGCTAGAAAGCCGGGACTAGCGGGAATGATTAGAGTCGGGGAGCTGTTTTTT
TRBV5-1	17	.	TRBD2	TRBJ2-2	CASSLGLAGANTGELFF	TGCGCCAGCAGCTTGGGACTAGCGGGAGCGAACACCGGGGAGCTGTTTTTT
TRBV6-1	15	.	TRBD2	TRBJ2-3	CASSPGTSGVDTQYF	TGTGCCAGCAGCCCCGGGACTAGCGGGGTTGATACGCAGTATTTT
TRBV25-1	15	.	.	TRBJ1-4	CASSEPSLGNEKLFF	TGTGCCAGCAGTGAACCCTCTCTGGGCAATGAAAAACTGTTTTTT
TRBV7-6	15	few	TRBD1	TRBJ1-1	CASSELDRVNTEAFF	TGTGCCAGCAGCGAACTGGACAGGGTTAACACTGAAGCTTTCTTT
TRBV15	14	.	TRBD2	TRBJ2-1	CATLSGGPYNEQFF	TGTGCCACCCTATCGGGGGGGCCGTACAATGAGCAGTTCTTC
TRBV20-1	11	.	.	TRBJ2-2	CSASVTGELFF	TGCAGTGCTTCTGTTACCGGGGAGCTGTTTTTT
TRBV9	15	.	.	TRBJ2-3	CASSERGGITDTQYF	TGTGCCAGCAGCGAGAGGGGGGGTATAACAGATACGCAGTATTTT
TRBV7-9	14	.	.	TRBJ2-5	CASSPVGLPETQYF	TGTGCCAGCAGCCCCGTCGGCCTGCCAGAGACCCAGTACTTC
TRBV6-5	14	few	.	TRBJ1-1	CASSYGVGDTEAFF	TGTGCCAGCAGTTACGGGGTAGGGGACACTGAAGCTTTCTTT
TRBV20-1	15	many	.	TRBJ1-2	CSARTPGGMGRGYTF	TGCAGTGCTAGGACCCCCGGGGGGATGGGACGCGGCTACACCTTC
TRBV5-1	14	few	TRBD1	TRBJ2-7	CASSPAGGPYEQYF	TGCGCCAGCAGCCCGGCAGGGGGCCCCTACGAGCAGTACTTC
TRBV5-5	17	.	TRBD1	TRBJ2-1	CASSPATRDRFITTQFF	TGTGCCAGCAGCCCTGCCACCCGGGACAGGTTTATAACCACACAGTTCTTC
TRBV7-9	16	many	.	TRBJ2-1	CASSLGGLAVYNEQFF	TGTGCCAGCAGCTTAGGAGGGTTGGCAGTCTACAATGAGCAGTTCTTC
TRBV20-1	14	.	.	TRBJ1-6	CSASTRGDNSPLHF	TGCAGTGCTAGTACAAGGGGGGATAATTCACCCCTCCACTTT
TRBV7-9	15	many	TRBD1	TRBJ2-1	CASWNGRDRGDEQFF	TGTGCCAGCTGGAATGGCCGGGACAGGGGGGATGAGCAGTTCTTC
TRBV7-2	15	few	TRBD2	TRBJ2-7	CASSLVTGGAYEQYF	TGTGCCAGCAGCTTAGTTACGGGGGGGGCCTACGAGCAGTACTTC
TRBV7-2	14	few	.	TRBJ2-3	CASRPTRSTDTQYF	TGTGCCAGCCGCCCAACTAGAAGCACAGATACGCAGTATTTT
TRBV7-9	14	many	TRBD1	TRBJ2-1	CASSWDSSYNEQFF	TGTGCCAGCAGCTGGGACAGCTCCTACAATGAGCAGTTCTTC
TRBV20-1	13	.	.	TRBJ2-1	CSAGHDGTGEQFF	TGCAGTGCTGGGCACGATGGGACGGGTGAGCAGTTCTTC
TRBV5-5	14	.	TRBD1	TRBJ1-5	CASSGGTGNQPQHF	TGTGCCAGCAGCGGCGGGACAGGCAATCAGCCCCAGCATTTT
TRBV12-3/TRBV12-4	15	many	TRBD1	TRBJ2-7	CASSIGTGPPYEQYF	TGTGCCAGCAGTATTGGGACAGGGCCTCCCTACGAGCAGTACTTC
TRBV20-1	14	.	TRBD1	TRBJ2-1	CSARDRDFYNEQFF	TGCAGTGCTCGGGACAGGGATTTCTACAATGAGCAGTTCTTC
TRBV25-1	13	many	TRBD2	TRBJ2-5	CASKGPGGETQYF	TGTGCCAGCAAGGGACCGGGGGGAGAGACCCAGTACTTC
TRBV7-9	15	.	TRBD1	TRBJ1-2	CASSSGQGLDFGYTF	TGTGCCAGCAGCTCGGGACAGGGATTGGATTTCGGCTACACCTTC
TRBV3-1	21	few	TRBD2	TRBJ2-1	CASSQERFGAGGAVIEDRQFF	TGTGCCAGCAGCCAAGAAAGATTTGGGGCCGGGGGGGCGGTGATAGAAGATAGGCAGTTCTTC
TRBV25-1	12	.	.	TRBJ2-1	CASSERTNEQFF	TGTGCCAGCAGTGAACGGACCAATGAGCAGTTCTTC
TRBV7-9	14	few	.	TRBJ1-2	CASSSLGREYGYTF	TGTGCCAGCAGCTCCTTGGGGAGGGAGTATGGCTACACCTTC
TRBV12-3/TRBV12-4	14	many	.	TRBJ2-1	CASSPPGEGNEQFF	TGTGCCAGCAGTCCCCCAGGTGAGGGGAATGAGCAGTTCTTC
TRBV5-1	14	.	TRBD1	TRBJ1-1	CASRLFTGGTEAFF	TGCGCCAGCAGACTATTCACAGGGGGCACTGAAGCTTTCTTT
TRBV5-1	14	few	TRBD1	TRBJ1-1	CASSWGQEDTEASF	TGCGCCAGCAGCTGGGGACAGGAGGACACTGAAGCTTCCTTT
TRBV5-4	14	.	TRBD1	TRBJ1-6	CASSWTGYNSPLHF	TGTGCCAGCAGCTGGACAGGGTATAATTCACCCCTCCACTTT
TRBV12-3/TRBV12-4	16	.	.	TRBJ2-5	CASSSYGWGPSETQYF	TGTGCCAGCAGCTCGTACGGGTGGGGGCCGTCAGAGACCCAGTACTTC
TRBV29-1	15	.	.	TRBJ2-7	CSVVGTGHRAYEQYF	TGCAGCGTTGTCGGGACGGGGCACAGGGCCTACGAGCAGTACTTC
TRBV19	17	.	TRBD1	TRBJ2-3	CASSLDGTGAFPDTQYF	TGTGCCAGTAGTCTGGACGGGACAGGGGCGTTTCCAGATACGCAGTATTTT
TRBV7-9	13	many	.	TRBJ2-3	CANRRGTFDTQYF	TGTGCCAATAGACGGGGGACTTTCGATACGCAGTATTTT
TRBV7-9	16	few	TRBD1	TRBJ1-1	CASSSIGQGGRTEAFF	TGTGCCAGCAGCTCGATTGGACAGGGTGGACGGACTGAAGCTTTCTTT
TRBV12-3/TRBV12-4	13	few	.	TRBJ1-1	CASSHIVGTEAFF	TGTGCCAGCAGCCATATAGTTGGCACTGAAGCTTTCTTT
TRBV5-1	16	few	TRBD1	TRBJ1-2	CASTWTGGFLRDGYTF	TGCGCCAGCACCTGGACAGGGGGCTTTCTCAGGGATGGCTACACCTTC
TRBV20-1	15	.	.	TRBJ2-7	CSARDEGGKAYEQYF	TGCAGTGCTAGAGATGAAGGGGGAAAAGCCTACGAGCAGTACTTC
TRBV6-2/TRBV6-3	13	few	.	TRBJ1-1	CASRQGGITEAFF	TGTGCCAGCAGACAGGGCGGGATCACTGAAGCTTTCTTT
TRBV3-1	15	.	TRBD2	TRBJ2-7	CASSLSAGVPYEQYF	TGTGCCAGCAGCCTTTCTGCGGGGGTACCCTACGAGCAGTACTTC
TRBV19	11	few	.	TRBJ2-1	CASTPGGEQFF	TGTGCCAGTACCCCTGGGGGGGAGCAGTTCTTC
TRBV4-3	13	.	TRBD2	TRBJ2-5	CASSQGGEETQYF	TGCGCCAGCAGCCAGGGGGGGGAAGAGACCCAGTACTTC
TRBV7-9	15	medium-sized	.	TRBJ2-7	CASSSAAGGFYEQYF	TGTGCCAGCAGCTCCGCCGCAGGGGGGTTCTACGAGCAGTACTTC
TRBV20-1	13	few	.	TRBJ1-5	CSASPGLTQPQHF	TGCAGTGCTAGCCCGGGTTTAACTCAGCCCCAGCATTTT
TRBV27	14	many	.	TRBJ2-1	CASSPHERSNEQFF	TGTGCCAGCAGTCCCCATGAGCGCTCCAATGAGCAGTTCTTC
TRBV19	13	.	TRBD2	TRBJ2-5	CASTISGGETQYF	TGTGCCAGTACCATTAGCGGGGGGGAGACCCAGTACTTC